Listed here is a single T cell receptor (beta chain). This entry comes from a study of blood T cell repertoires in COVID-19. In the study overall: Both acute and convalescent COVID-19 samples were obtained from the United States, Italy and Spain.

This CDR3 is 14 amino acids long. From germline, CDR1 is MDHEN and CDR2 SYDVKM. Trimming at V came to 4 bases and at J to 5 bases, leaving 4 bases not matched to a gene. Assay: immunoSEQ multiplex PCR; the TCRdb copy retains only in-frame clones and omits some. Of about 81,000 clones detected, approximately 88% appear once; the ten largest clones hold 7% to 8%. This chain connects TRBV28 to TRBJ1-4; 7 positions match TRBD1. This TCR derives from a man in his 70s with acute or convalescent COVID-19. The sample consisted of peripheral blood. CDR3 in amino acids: CASSSPGQNEKLFF. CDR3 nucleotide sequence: TGTGCCAGCAGTTCACCGGGACAGAATGAAAAACTGTTTTTT.